This entry lists 26 T cell receptor beta chains sequenced from one sample in a study of blood T cell repertoires in COVID-19. TCRdb's table, derived via immunoSEQ multiplex PCR, lists solely in-frame clones and lacks some. Among about 42,000 clones, around 84% were seen once, and the ten largest hold roughly three fifths. Material: peripheral blood. The receptors come from a man between 70 and 80 years old with acute or convalescent COVID-19.

V gene TRBV7-2 combines with J gene TRBJ1-2; unclear D gene. V lost 1 base and J lost 3, with 9 bases in between. CDR3 size: 14 residues. Germline CDR1 and CDR2: SGHTA and FQGNSA. The CDR3 DNA is TGTGCCAGCAGCTTAGAGGTGGCGGACTATGGCTACACCTTC. It yields the protein CASSLEVADYGYTF.

V gene TRBV5-1 combines with J gene TRBJ2-1; unclear D gene. Germline V gene lookup returns CDR1 SGHRS and CDR2 YFSETQ. Trimming took 0 bases from V and 0 from J, leaving 7 bases between them. The CDR3 has 15 amino acids. The CDR3 loop reads CASSLVGPSYNEQFF. The CDR3 nucleotides read TGCGCCAGCAGCTTGGTCGGTCCCTCCTACAATGAGCAGTTCTTC. The variable domain in full, with the rest retrieved from reference TRBV5-1 and TRBJ2-1, is KAGVTQTPRYLIKTRGQQVTLSCSPISGHRSVSWYQQTPGQGLQFLFEYFSETQRNKGNFPGRFSGRQFSNSRSEMNVSTLELGDSALYLCASSLVGPSYNEQFFGPGTRLTVL.

This clone was seen just once. The chain uses TRBV18 and TRBJ1-2, with 9 bases matching TRBD1. This CDR3 has 13 amino acids. V shed 3 bases, J shed 4 bases, and the junction held 0 bases outside the gene matches. Per the germline V gene, CDR1 is KGHSH and CDR2 is LQKENI. CDR3 amino acids: CASSPTGGYGYTF. The CDR3 coding sequence is TGTGCCAGCTCACCGACAGGGGGCTATGGCTACACCTTC.

This clone has just one count. The J gene is TRBJ1-2, the V gene TRBV28, with a tentative D call TRBD1 (6 bases). Between the trimmed V and J ends, which lost 2 bases and 0 bases, there was a span of 13 bases. CDR1 and CDR2 from the germline V gene are MDHEN and SYDVKM. This CDR3 has 16 residues. CDR3 amino acids: CASSLSSGATNYGYTF. The CDR3 region has the DNA TGTGCCAGCAGTTTAAGTTCAGGGGCGACTAACTATGGCTACACCTTC.

CDR3 residues: CASSLFSSDSSYNEQFF. In DNA, the CDR3 is TGTGCCAGCAGCTTATTTTCTAGCGATAGCTCCTACAATGAGCAGTTCTTC. This chain links TRBV11-3 with TRBJ2-1, with D possibly being TRBD2 (6 bases). Germline V gives CDR1 SGHNT, CDR2 YENEEA. V lost 2 bases to trimming and J lost 0 bases, with 14 bases between them. CDR3 size: 17 residues.

The chain has TRBV11-2 and TRBJ1-3; TRBD1 agrees at 8 bases. Germline CDR1 reads SGHAT; CDR2 reads FQNNGV. The CDR3 extends over 15 amino acids. The V segment lost 6 bases and the J segment 11 bases; nucleotides outside the gene matches: 15. In DNA form, the CDR3 reads TGTGCCAGCAGTCGGACAGGGCTGGCTGGAACGGCCATATATTTT. Translation gives CASSRTGLAGTAIYF.

This chain joins TRBV18 and TRBJ1-1, with D perhaps TRBD1 (6 bases). V was shortened by 5 bases and J by 7 bases, with 11 bases between the two germline ends. The CDR3 has 12 amino acids. Germline assignment: CDR1 KGHSH and CDR2 LQKENI. The CDR3 reads CASSTGQGEAFF. As DNA, the CDR3 is TGTGCCAGCTCAACAGGGCAGGGTGAAGCTTTCTTT. Combining the CDR3 with reference TRBV18 and TRBJ1-1 gives the whole variable domain NAGVMQNPRHLVRRRGQEARLRCSPMKGHSHVYWYRQLPEEGLKFMVYLQKENIIDESGMPKERFSAEFPKEGPSILRIQQVVRGDSAAYFCASSTGQGEAFFGQGTRLTVV.

The rearrangement uses TRBV12-3 or TRBV12-4 and TRBJ1-1, with 7 positions matching TRBD1. This CDR3 is 12 amino acids long. After removal of 8 bases from V and 4 bases from J, the junction contained 4 bases not matched to a gene. As DNA, the CDR3 is TGTGCCAGCGGACAGGTGGGCACTGAAGCTTTCTTT. Translated: CASGQVGTEAFF.

The chain carries TRBV5-5 and TRBJ2-5; 7 bases are shared with TRBD1. V trimming: 4 bases; J trimming: 1 base; junction bases outside the gene matches: 4. This CDR3 is 14 amino acids long. The germline gives CDR1 SGHKS, CDR2 YYEKEE (reference sequence). The CDR3 spells CASSVQGTQETQYF. CDR3 nucleotide sequence: TGTGCCAGCAGCGTACAGGGGACCCAAGAGACCCAGTACTTC.

DNA of the CDR3: TGTGCCAGCAGCCCAGAGGGCTCGAACACTGAAGCTTTCTTT. Translated, it gives CASSPEGSNTEAFF. This chain joins TRBV2 and TRBJ1-1; D uncertain. The CDR3 is 14 residues long. The germline CDR1 and CDR2 sequences are SNHLY and FYNNEI. The V and J ends lost 6 bases and 1 base respectively, with 12 bases between them.

This clone turned up a few times. The chain combines TRBV6-4 with TRBJ2-7; D is perhaps TRBD1 (5 bases). This CDR3 is 12 amino acids long. CDR1 MRHNA and CDR2 SNTAGT come from the germline V gene. Trimming pared 0 bases from V and 8 bases from J, leaving 8 bases between. The CDR3 reads CASSDSQGKQYF. In nucleotides, the CDR3 is TGTGCCAGCAGTGACTCTCAGGGTAAGCAGTACTTC.

This clone was counted a few times. The CDR3 loop is CASSPTGGGYGYTF. The DNA for the CDR3 is TGTGCCAGCAGCCCGACAGGGGGCGGCTATGGCTACACCTTC. The chain is built from TRBV5-5 and TRBJ1-2, with 10 bases that match TRBD1. V lost 4 bases and J lost 4; bases outside the gene matches: 4. The CDR3 spans 14 residues. Germline lookup yields CDR1 SGHKS and CDR2 YYEKEE (reference sequence).

The chain uses TRBV14 and TRBJ2-1; tentative D call: TRBD1 (6 bases). Germline values: CDR1 SGHDN, CDR2 FVKESK. The V and J ends lost 8 bases and 2 bases respectively, with 10 bases between them. The CDR3 runs to 13 residues. As DNA, the CDR3 is TGTGCCAGCGCTACAGGGACCTACAATGAGCAGTTCTTC. This sequence encodes CASATGTYNEQFF.

In nucleotides, the CDR3 is TGTGCCAGCAGCTTGAGCGGGAGGACAGATACGCAGTATTTT. As protein: CASSLSGRTDTQYF. The rearrangement uses TRBV7-2 and TRBJ2-3; 9 bases align to TRBD2. V gave up 3 bases and J gave up 3 bases; unmatched junction bases: 1. Germline assignment: CDR1 SGHTA and CDR2 FQGNSA. The CDR3 contains 14 residues.

The CDR3 DNA reads as TGTGCCAGCAGCTTAAATCGCCTGGGGGGGAACAATGAGCAGTTCTTC. It yields the protein CASSLNRLGGNNEQFF. This rearrangement joins TRBV11-2 to TRBJ2-1; 7 bases map to TRBD2. From germline, CDR1 is SGHAT and CDR2 FQNNGV. This CDR3 is built from 16 residues. With V trimmed by 2 bases and J by 5 bases, 9 bases remained unmatched.

This chain uses TRBV29-1 with TRBJ2-5, with 12 bases matching TRBD2. The J segment lost 4 bases and the V segment lost 4 bases, leaving 13 bases of the junction unmatched. The CDR3 is 17 residues long. Germline-derived CDR1 and CDR2 are SQVTM and ANQGSEA. CDR3 in DNA: TGCAGCGTTGTGCCTAGCGGGAGGGCCCCAGTGTTAGAGACCCAGTACTTC. Translation: CSVVPSGRAPVLETQYF.

CDR3 in amino acids: CASSEGQRNYEQYF. The DNA of the CDR3 is TGTGCCAGCAGTGAGGGTCAGCGGAACTACGAGCAGTACTTC. This chain uses TRBV6-1 with TRBJ2-7, with a possible D match to TRBD2 (5 bases). CDR3 length equals 14 residues. From germline, CDR1 is MNHNS and CDR2 SASEGT. V dropped 3 bases and J dropped 3 bases, with 12 bases sitting between them.

This clone was counted a few times. The V and J genes are TRBV9 and TRBJ2-1, with D possibly TRBD2 on 5 matching bases. The V gene's germline CDR1 is SGDLS and CDR2 YYNGEE. Trimming stripped 5 bases from V and 8 bases from J, with 20 bases between. CDR3 size: 15 residues. This CDR3 is CASSEGAVVRDEQFF. Here the CDR3 DNA reads TGTGCCAGCAGTGAGGGTGCGGTAGTTAGGGATGAGCAGTTCTTC.

This sequence joins TRBV4-2 and TRBJ2-5, with 7 bases that match TRBD2. The CDR3 runs to 16 residues. V was clipped by 5 bases and J by 4 bases; unmatched bases: 13. Germline assignment: CDR1 LGHNA and CDR2 YNFKEQ. In nucleotides, the CDR3 is TGTGCCAGCAGCAGACAGCGGGATTTCGGCGGAGAGACCCAGTACTTC. It encodes CASSRQRDFGGETQYF.

This chain connects TRBV4-2 to TRBJ2-1; 8 positions match TRBD1. The CDR3 loop spans 16 amino acids. Germline V CDR1 and CDR2: LGHNA, YNFKEQ. The ends lost 3 bases at V and 6 bases at J; junction bases unmatched: 10. The CDR3: CASSQSQGASGNEQFF. The CDR3 coding sequence is TGTGCCAGCAGCCAGTCTCAGGGGGCCTCCGGCAATGAGCAGTTCTTC.

This clone was counted a few times. The gene calls are TRBV27 and TRBJ1-2; 8 nucleotides align to TRBD1. The CDR3 is 16 residues long. Looked up from germline, CDR1 is MNHEY and CDR2 is SMNVEV (reference sequence). The V segment lost 8 bases and the J segment 7 bases; nucleotides outside the gene matches: 18. DNA for the CDR3: TGTGCCAGCCGCGAGGCAGGGGGCATTTTAGTGGGTGGCTACACCTTC. The encoded protein is CASREAGGILVGGYTF.

The J gene is TRBJ2-2, the V gene TRBV27, with D possibly TRBD2 on 5 matching bases. The CDR3 runs to 14 residues. The germline V gene has CDR1 MNHEY and CDR2 SMNVEV (reference sequence). Deletions cut 6 bases from V and 2 bases from J, with 10 bases between. DNA of the CDR3: TGTGCCAGCAGAAGAGGGCTAAACACCGGGGAGCTGTTTTTT. As protein: CASRRGLNTGELFF.

The chain is built from TRBV11-3 and TRBJ1-6; TRBD1 matches 8 bases. V dropped 6 bases and J dropped 10; count of bases not matched to a gene: 5. In germline, CDR1 is SGHNT, CDR2 YENEEA. The CDR3 is made up of 13 amino acids. The CDR3 region is CASRAGGYSPLHF. The CDR3 nucleotides read TGTGCCAGCAGAGCAGGGGGCTACTCACCCCTCCACTTT.

Of note for this clone: A junction boundary mismatches the germline segment, possibly from a read error. The chain carries TRBV4-3 and TRBJ2-2; 15 bases match TRBD2. Germline CDR1 reads LGHNA; CDR2 reads YSLEER. The CDR3 is made up of 21 amino acids. The CDR3 spells CASCQLLVGLAGGRDTGELFF. In DNA form, the CDR3 reads TGCGCCAGCTGCCAACTCCTCGTGGGACTAGCGGGAGGACGGGACACCGGGGAGCTGTTTTTT.

The chain carries TRBV3-1 (or the pseudogene TRBV3-2) and TRBJ2-1, with TRBD2 as a possible D gene (6 bases). CDR3 length equals 16 residues. The germline CDR1 and CDR2 sequences are LGHDT and YNNKEL (reference sequence). V was cut by 2 bases and J by 8 bases, with 19 bases left in between. The CDR3: CASSQTGGGIKDEQFF. The CDR3 DNA reads as TGTGCCAGCAGCCAAACAGGAGGCGGGATAAAGGATGAGCAGTTCTTC.

This clone showed up just once. The chain carries TRBV18 and TRBJ1-2, with a weak D call TRBD1 (6 bases). V lost 3 bases, J lost 7 bases, and 15 bases lay in between. Germline-derived CDR1 and CDR2 are KGHSH and LQKENI. This CDR3 has 14 amino acids. The CDR3 bases are TGTGCCAGCTCACCCGCGAACAGGGAATCTGGCTACACCTTC. It encodes CASSPANRESGYTF.